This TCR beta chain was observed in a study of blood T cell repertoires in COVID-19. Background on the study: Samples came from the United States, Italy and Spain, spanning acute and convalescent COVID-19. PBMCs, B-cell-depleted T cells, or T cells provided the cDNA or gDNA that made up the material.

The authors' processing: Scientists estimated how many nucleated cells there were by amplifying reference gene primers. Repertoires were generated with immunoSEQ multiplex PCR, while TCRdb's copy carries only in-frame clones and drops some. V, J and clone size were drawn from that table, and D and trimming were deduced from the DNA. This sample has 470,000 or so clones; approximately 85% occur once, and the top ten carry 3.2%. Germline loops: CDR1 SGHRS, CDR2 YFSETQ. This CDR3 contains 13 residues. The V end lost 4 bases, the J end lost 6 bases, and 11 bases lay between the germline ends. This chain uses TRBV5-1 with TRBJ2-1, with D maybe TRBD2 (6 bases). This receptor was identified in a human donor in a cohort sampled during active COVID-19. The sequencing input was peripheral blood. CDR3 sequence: CASSPGSSNEQFF. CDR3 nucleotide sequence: TGCGCCAGCAGCCCCGGGAGTTCCAATGAGCAGTTCTTC. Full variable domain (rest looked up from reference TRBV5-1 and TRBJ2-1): KAGVTQTPRYLIKTRGQQVTLSCSPISGHRSVSWYQQTPGQGLQFLFEYFSETQRNKGNFPGRFSGRQFSNSRSEMNVSTLELGDSALYLCASSPGSSNEQFFGPGTRLTVL.